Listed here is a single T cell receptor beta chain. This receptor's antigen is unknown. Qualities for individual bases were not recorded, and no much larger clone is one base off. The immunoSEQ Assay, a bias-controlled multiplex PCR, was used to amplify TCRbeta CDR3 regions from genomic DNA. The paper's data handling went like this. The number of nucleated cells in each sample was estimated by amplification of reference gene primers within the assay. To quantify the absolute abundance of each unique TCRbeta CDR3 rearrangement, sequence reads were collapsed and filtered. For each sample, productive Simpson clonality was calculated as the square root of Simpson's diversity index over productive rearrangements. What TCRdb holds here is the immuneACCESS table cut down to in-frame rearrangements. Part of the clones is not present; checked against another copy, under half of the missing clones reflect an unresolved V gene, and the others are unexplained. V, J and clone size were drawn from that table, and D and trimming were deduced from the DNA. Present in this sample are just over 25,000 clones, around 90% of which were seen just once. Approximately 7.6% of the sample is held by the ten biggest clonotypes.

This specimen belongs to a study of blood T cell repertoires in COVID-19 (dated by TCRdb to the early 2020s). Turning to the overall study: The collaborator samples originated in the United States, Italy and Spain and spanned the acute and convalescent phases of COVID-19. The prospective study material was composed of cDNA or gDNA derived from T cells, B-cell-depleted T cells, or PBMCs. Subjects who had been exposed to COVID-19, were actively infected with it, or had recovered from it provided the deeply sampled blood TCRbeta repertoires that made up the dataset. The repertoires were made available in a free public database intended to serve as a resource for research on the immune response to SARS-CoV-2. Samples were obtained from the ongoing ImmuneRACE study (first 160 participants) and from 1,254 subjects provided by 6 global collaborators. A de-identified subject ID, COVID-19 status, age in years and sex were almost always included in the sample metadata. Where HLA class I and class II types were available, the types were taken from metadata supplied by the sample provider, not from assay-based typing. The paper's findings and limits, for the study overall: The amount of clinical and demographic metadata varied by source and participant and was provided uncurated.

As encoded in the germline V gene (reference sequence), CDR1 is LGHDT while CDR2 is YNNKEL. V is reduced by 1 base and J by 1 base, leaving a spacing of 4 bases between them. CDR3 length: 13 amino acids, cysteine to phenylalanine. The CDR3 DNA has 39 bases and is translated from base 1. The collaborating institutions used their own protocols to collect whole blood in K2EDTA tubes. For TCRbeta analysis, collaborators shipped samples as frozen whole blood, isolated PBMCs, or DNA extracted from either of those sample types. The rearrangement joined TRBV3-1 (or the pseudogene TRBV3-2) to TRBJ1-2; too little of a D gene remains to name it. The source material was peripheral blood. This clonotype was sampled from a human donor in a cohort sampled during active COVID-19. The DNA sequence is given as TGTGCCAGCAGCCAAGCCCTTAACTATGGCTACACCTTC. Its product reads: CASSQALNYGYTF.